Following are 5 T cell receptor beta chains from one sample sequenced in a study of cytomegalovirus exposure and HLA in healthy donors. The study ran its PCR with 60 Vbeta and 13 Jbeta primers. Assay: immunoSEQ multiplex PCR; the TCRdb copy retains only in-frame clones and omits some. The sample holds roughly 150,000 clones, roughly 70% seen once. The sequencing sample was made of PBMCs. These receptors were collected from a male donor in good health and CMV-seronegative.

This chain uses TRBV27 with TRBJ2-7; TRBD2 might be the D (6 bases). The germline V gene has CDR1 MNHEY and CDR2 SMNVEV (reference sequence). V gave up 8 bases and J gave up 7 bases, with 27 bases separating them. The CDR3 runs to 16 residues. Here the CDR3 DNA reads TGTGCCAGCCGGGGCACAAACTGGGATGGGGCGGGGGAGCAGTACTTC. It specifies CASRGTNWDGAGEQYF.

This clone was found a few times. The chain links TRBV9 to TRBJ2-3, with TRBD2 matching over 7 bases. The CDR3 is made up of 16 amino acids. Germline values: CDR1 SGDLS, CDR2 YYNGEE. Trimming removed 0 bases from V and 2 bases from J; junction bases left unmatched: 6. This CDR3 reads CASSVALAETTDTQYF. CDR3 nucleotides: TGTGCCAGCAGCGTAGCGCTAGCGGAAACCACAGATACGCAGTATTTT.

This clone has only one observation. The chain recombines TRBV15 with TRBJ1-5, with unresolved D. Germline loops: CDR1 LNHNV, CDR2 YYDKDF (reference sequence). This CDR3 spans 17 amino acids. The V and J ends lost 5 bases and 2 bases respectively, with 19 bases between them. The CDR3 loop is CATSALGWGDGNQPQHF. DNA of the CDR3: TGTGCCACCAGCGCTCTAGGATGGGGAGATGGCAATCAGCCCCAGCATTTT.

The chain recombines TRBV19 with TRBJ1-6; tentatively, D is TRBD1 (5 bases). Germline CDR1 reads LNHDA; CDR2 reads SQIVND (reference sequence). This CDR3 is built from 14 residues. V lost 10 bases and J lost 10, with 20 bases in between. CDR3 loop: CATKRRERDSPLHF. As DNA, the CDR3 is TGTGCCACCAAGAGGAGGGAAAGGGACTCACCCCTCCACTTT.

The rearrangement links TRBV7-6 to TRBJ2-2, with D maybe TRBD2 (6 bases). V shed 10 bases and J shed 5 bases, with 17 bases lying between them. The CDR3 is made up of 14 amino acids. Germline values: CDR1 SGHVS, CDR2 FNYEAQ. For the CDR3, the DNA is TGTGCCACGAAAGAGGAAGGGAGGACCGGGGAGCTGTTTTTT. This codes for CATKEEGRTGELFF.